This is a list of T cell receptor beta chains from one sample in a study of immune characterization of retroperitoneal liposarcoma. TCRdb called the PCR reads again in MiXCR, with one record for every CDR3 protein. The profile shows under 15,000 distinct CDR3 sequences, about 45% of them singletons. Sequenced: tumor tissue. Receptor source: a female donor with retroperitoneal liposarcoma. CDR3s include the opening cysteine and the closing phenylalanine or tryptophan. A D gene is named only where the DNA matches it firmly. A clone size is listed for some rows: how often the clone was seen (once, few, many), or a class if it is expanded.

abundance	d_gene	j_gene	v_gene	CDR3nt	CDR3aa
few	TRBD1	TRBJ1-2	TRBV6-5	TGTGCCAGCAGTGATGAGAGGACAGGGGGGGACTATGGCTACACCTTC	CASSDERTGGDYGYTF
-	TRBD2	TRBJ2-4	TRBV6-1	TGTGCCAGCATTCCGGGGGGTGCGGTCAATGAGCAGTACTTC	CASIPGGAVNEQYF
-	-	TRBJ2-1	TRBV6-6	TGTGCCAGCACCCCAAGGGGGGGATGGGACAATGAGCAGTTCTTC	CASTPRGGWDNEQFF
-	TRBD2	TRBJ2-1	TRBV27	TGTGCCAGCATACCCTCCAGCGGGGCCAAGGCGCAGTTCTTC	CASIPSSGAKAQFF
-	TRBD2	TRBJ2-1	TRBV6-5	TGTGCCAGCAGTTCCCCGACTAGCGATTACAATGAGCAGTTCTTC	CASSSPTSDYNEQFF
-	-	TRBJ2-2	TRBV5-1	TGCGCCAGCAGCTTGGTTGGCAGGGACACCGGGGAGCTGTTTTTT	CASSLVGRDTGELFF
-	-	TRBJ1-1	TRBV7-6	TGTGCCAGCAGCTTAGAGGTGGGGAACACTGAAGCTTTCTTT	CASSLEVGNTEAFF
medium-sized	-	TRBJ2-1	TRBV6-1	TGTGCCAGCAGTGAAGGGGGGGACACCACCTACGAGCAGTTCTTC	CASSEGGDTTYEQFF
-	-	TRBJ1-2	TRBV12-3/TRBV12-4	TGTGCCAGCAGTTTTGGGAACTATGGCTACACCTTC	CASSFGNYGYTF
many	TRBD2	TRBJ2-1	TRBV28	TGTGCCAGCAGTCTCGGAACTAGCGGGGAGCAGTTCTTC	CASSLGTSGEQFF
medium-sized	-	TRBJ2-1	TRBV6-1	TGTGCCAGCACCCCGGTCAGGGGCGCCTACAATGAGCAGTTCTTC	CASTPVRGAYNEQFF
medium-sized	TRBD1	TRBJ2-7	TRBV7-2	TGTGCCAGCAGCTCTCCCGGGACAGGGTCAGGCGAGCAGTACTTC	CASSSPGTGSGEQYF
once	-	TRBJ1-5	TRBV7-8	TGTGCCAGCAGCTTACAGGCGTCGGCTCAGCCCCAGCATTTT	CASSLQASAQPQHF
-	-	TRBJ1-5	TRBV6-6	TGTGCCAGCAAAACGGGGTGGGGTGGGGATCAGCCCCAGCATTTT	CASKTGWGGDQPQHF
once	-	TRBJ2-3	TRBV12-3/TRBV12-4	TGTGCCAGCAGTCTGACAGGAGTTCTGCCAGATACGCAGTATTTT	CASSLTGVLPDTQYF
-	-	TRBJ1-1	TRBV6-1	TGTGCCAGCAGCTTAGTGATGACTGAAGCTTTCTTT	CASSLVMTEAFF
-	TRBD1	TRBJ1-1	TRBV11-2	TGTGCCAGCAGCTCCGGGACAGGGATACGAGCTTTCTTT	CASSSGTGIRAFF
few	-	TRBJ2-1	TRBV27	TGTGCCAGCAGGGAGAGCTCCTACAATGAGCAGTTCTTC	CASRESSYNEQFF
-	TRBD1	TRBJ1-4	TRBV6-5	TGTGCCAGCAGTGTCGACAGGGGAGGGAAACTGTTTTTT	CASSVDRGGKLFF
-	-	TRBJ2-5	TRBV6-1	TGTGCCAGCAGTCTGGGGCGTTGGGAGACCCAGTACTTC	CASSLGRWETQYF
large	TRBD2	TRBJ2-1	TRBV7-2	TGTGCCAGCAGCTTAGAGGATTGGCGGGGGACCCAGTTCTTC	CASSLEDWRGTQFF
-	TRBD2	TRBJ2-1	TRBV6-8	TGTGCCAGCAAGGATAGCGGGGGGTTCTACAATGAGCAGTTCTTC	CASKDSGGFYNEQFF
-	TRBD1	TRBJ2-7	TRBV7-2	TGTGCCAGCAGCTTAGACAGGGGGACCTACGAGCAGTACTTC	CASSLDRGTYEQYF
few	TRBD2	TRBJ2-5	TRBV6-6	TGTGCCGGCCGACTAGCGGGAAGGAATGAGCAGTACTTC	CAGRLAGRNEQYF
few	-	TRBJ2-1	TRBV6-1	TGTGCCAGCAGTGGGACTACTTTCCATGAGCAGTTCTTC	CASSGTTFHEQFF
-	-	TRBJ2-1	TRBV7-2	TGTGCCAGCAGCAAGGACTCGAGCTCCTACAATGAGCAGTTCTTC	CASSKDSSSYNEQFF
-	TRBD2	TRBJ2-4	TRBV6-8	TGTGCCAGCAAGGGAGGGGCGGGGTTGACCAAAAACATTCAGTACTTC	CASKGGAGLTKNIQYF
-	-	TRBJ2-1	TRBV6-1	TGTGCCAGCAGTGAGTTGGGAAGCGGGTCCTACAATGAGCAGTTCTTC	CASSELGSGSYNEQFF
once	TRBD2	TRBJ2-1	TRBV27	TGTGCCATCCGAGGTAGCGGGACCATTAACAATGAGCAGTTCTTC	CAIRGSGTINNEQFF